These T cell receptor beta chains were read from a single sample in a study of T cells after yellow fever vaccination. TCRdb reanalysed the 5' RACE reads using MiXCR and keeps one entry per CDR3 protein. The data show some 600,000 distinct CDR3 sequences, 17% seen once. This material consisted of PBMCs, taken 5 to 6 days after the first yellow fever vaccination. The receptors here all came from a man in his late teens or twenties who received the YFV17D yellow fever vaccine. CDR3s leave out the opening cysteine and the closing phenylalanine or tryptophan.

v_gene | CDR3aa
TRBV20-1 | SARDQGFYTEAF
TRBV2 | ASSMTQSQETQY
TRBV10-3 | AISEGLAYEQY
TRBV20-1 | SAGKGGAGQPQH
TRBV4-2 | ASSQDFDGLETQY
TRBV25-1 | ASNPGSRGAADTQY
TRBV28 | ASIAEGTNTGELF
TRBV3-1 | ASSLQANTGELF
TRBV4-1 | ASSQESQEV
TRBV20-1 | SARGDMYNEQF
TRBV4-1 | ASSQFQGDNSPLH
TRBV12-3/TRBV12-4 | ASNSGAHQPQH
TRBV5-1 | ASSAPGTGVSGELF
TRBV6-5 | ASSYGNGNEQF
TRBV20-1 | SARDRGPTYGYT
TRBV29-1 | SVERQGAIYGYT
TRBV6-2/TRBV6-3 | ASSYGGRGFSNQPQH
TRBV10-1 | ASSDAGDRPGSYNEQF
TRBV4-1 | ASSQLAGAETQY
TRBV20-1 | SARAPPYTGELF
TRBV13 | ASSSPGSNRFHEQY
TRBV20-1 | SARHGQGYGYT
TRBV6-1 | ASSKQGGNQPQH
TRBV7-9 | ASRSGGDSGELF
TRBV12-3/TRBV12-4 | ASSWGGLSYEQY
TRBV7-2 | ASSLHTKGTQY
TRBV29-1 | SVEEHDRGRGD
TRBV7-2 | ASSLVGFGGTEAF
TRBV11-2 | ASSFERVSGYT
TRBV12-3/TRBV12-4 | ASSLDLRADTQY
TRBV11-2 | ASSLAVGYNEQF
TRBV11-2 | ASSHSPLPGQLIYNEQF
TRBV6-5 | ASSYSGTGGRSPLH
TRBV20-1 | SARTGAQPQH
TRBV7-8 | ASSPRQGANYGYT
TRBV11-2 | ASSLDSGGRLNEQF
TRBV7-8 | ASSTGSPGETQY
TRBV6-1 | ASSRPRQGFGQPQH
TRBV10-3 | AISRTDTQY
TRBV6-2/TRBV6-3 | ASSPNGGDYTGELF